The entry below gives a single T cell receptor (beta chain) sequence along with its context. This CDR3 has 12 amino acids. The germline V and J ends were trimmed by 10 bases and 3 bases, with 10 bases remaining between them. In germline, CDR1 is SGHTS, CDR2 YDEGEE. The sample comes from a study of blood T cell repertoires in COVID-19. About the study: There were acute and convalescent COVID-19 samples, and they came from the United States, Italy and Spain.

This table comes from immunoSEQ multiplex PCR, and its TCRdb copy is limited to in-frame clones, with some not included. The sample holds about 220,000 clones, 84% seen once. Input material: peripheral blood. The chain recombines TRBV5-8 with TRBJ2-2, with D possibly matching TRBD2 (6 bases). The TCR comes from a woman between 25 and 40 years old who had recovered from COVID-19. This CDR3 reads CARRRDTGELFF. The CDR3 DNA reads TGTGCCCGACGGAGGGACACCGGGGAGCTGTTTTTT.